This T cell receptor beta chain was sequenced during a study of shared clonotypes between healthy human individuals. The CDR3 contains 16 residues. The ends lost 5 bases at V and 0 bases at J; junction bases unmatched: 6. Germline CDR1 reads SQVTM; CDR2 reads ANQGSEA. This clone showed up just a few times. The authors distributed each subset's genomic DNA evenly over several immunoSEQ plates. This table comes from immunoSEQ multiplex PCR, and its TCRdb copy is limited to in-frame clones, with some not included. The sample has 2.3 million or so clones, 93% seen once. Healthy and HIV-negative, the adult donors had no recent acute infections or vaccinations. Adult Caucasians living in Nashville, Tennessee made up all of the donors.

The TCR was taken from a man aged 18 to 29 in good health. Some clones in this sample may be carry-over from other donors' samples. The rearrangement links TRBV29-1 to TRBJ2-2, with 10 bases matching TRBD2. The material sequenced was naive CD4+ T cells from PBMCs. Indicated subset: CD45RA+ positively selected. The CDR3 reads CSVRGLADPNTGELFF. CDR3 nucleotide sequence: TGCAGCGTTCGTGGACTAGCGGATCCGAACACCGGGGAGCTGTTTTTT.